This paragraph covers one T cell receptor beta chain sequence. Mismatch with germline at one junction end may stem from a read error. Each CDR3 protein is one row after TCRdb ran MiXCR on the PCR reads. This table has fewer than 90,000 distinct CDR3 sequences, about half appearing once. The data stem from a study of CDR3 diversity in severe acne. The CDR3 sequence is 12 residues long. Looked up from germline, CDR1 is SEHNR and CDR2 is FQNEAQ (reference sequence). This chain connects TRBV7-9 to TRBJ2-7, with D tentatively TRBD1 (5 bases). The source of this sequence is a male donor with severe acne vulgaris. The sequenced sample was blood. CDR3 sequence reads: CASSFDSNEQNF. CDR3 DNA: TGTGCCAGCAGTTTTGACAGCAACGAGCAGAACTTT.